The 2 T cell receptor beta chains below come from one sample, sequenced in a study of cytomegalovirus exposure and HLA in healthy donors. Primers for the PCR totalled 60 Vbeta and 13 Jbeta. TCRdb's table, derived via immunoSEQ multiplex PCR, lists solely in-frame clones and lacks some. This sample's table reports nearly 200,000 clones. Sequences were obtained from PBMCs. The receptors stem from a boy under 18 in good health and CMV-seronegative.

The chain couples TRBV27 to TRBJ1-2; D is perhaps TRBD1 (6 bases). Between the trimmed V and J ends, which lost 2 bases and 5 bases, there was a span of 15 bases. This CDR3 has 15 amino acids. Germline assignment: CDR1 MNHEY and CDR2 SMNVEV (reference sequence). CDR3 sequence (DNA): TGTGCCAGCAGTTTAAGTGCGGGGGCCTATTATGGCTACACCTTC. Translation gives CASSLSAGAYYGYTF.

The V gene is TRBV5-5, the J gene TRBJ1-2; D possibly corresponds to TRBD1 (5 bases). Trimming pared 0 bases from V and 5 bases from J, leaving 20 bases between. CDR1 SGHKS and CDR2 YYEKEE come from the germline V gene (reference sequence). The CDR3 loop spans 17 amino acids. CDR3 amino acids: CASSLAGRAPSGYGYTF. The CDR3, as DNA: TGTGCCAGCAGCTTGGCTGGCAGGGCCCCCTCAGGTTATGGCTACACCTTC.